This T cell receptor (beta chain) was sequenced during a study of shared clonotypes between healthy human individuals. Study background: A couple of women and a few men aged 18 to 49 made up the donors. Plates per donor: three CD4 naive, three CD4 memory, two CD8 naive, one CD8 memory.

Study-wide points: An anticipated effect of sequencing depth on clonotype sharing among donors was recognized.

CD8 cells classed as naive were CD45RO-negative and positively selected for CCR7, excluding terminally differentiated effector memory CD45RA+ cells. To note about this clone: Its cognate antigen is unknown.

The ends were cut back, 5 bases at V and 7 bases at J, with 23 bases in the middle. The CDR3 has 17 amino acids. Germline V gives CDR1 MNHEY, CDR2 SMNVEV (reference sequence). Execution of the assay was at deep level. The method was immunoSEQ multiplex PCR; TCRdb's version includes in-frame clones alone and lacks a portion of them. The repertoire holds about 580,000 clones, with roughly 98% as singletons. This receptor was taken from a man aged 25 to 45 in good health. The specimen was naive CD8+ T cells sorted from blood. The chain links TRBV27 to TRBJ2-2; no firm D call. The CDR3 coding sequence is TGTGCCAGCAGTCCGTCGGACGCAAACTTTGGAAACGGGGAGCTGTTTTTT. Its protein is CASSPSDANFGNGELFF.